The source of this T cell receptor (beta chain) is a study of T cells after yellow fever vaccination. Study-level findings and limits: Weaker overall was a secondary response that nonetheless peaked faster, on day 5 versus 15. After the booster, about 95% of CD4 and around nine tenths of CD8 primary-response clones were re-detected.

Generation of TCR cDNA used 5'RACE template switching (which added a universal primer site and UMIs). TCRdb used MiXCR to reprocess the 5' RACE reads, holding one entry per CDR3 protein. The sample consists of about 240,000 distinct CDR3 sequences, about 7% of them appearing once. As concerns this clonotype: Antigen specificity is unknown.

The clonotype originates from a man aged 25-40 years who received the YFV17D yellow fever vaccine. The sample in question was CD4+ T cells sorted from PBMCs, obtained 15 days after the yellow fever booster vaccination.

The CDR3 protein is CASSRAGGGYEQYF. The CDR3 DNA follows: TGTGCCAGCAGTAGGGCGGGGGGGGGCTACGAGCAGTACTTC. The rearrangement joins TRBV28 to TRBJ2-7; TRBD2 aligns across 9 bases. CDR3 size: 14 residues. CDR1 and CDR2 (germline): MDHEN, SYDVKM. V shed 5 bases and J 3 bases; nucleotides not matched to a gene: 5. Drawing the rest from reference TRBV28 and TRBJ2-7, the complete variable domain is DVKVTQSSRYLVKRTGEKVFLECVQDMDHENMFWYRQDPGLGLRLIYFSYDVKMKEKGDIPEGYSVSREKKERFSLILESASTNQTSMYLCASSRAGGGYEQYFGPGTRLTVT.